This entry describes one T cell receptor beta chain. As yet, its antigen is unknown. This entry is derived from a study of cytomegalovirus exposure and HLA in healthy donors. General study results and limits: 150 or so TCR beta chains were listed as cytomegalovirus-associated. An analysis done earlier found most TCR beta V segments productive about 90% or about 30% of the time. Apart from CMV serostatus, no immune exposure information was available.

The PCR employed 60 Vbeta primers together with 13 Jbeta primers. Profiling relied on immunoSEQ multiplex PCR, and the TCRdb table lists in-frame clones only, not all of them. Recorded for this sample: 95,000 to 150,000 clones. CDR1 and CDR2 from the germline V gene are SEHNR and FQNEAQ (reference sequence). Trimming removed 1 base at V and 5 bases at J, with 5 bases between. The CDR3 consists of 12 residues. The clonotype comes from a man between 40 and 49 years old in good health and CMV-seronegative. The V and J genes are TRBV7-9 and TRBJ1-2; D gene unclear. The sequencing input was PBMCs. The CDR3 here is CASSLGPYGYTF. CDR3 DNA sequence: TGTGCCAGCAGCTTAGGTCCATATGGCTACACCTTC.